Presented here are 5 T cell receptor beta chains from one specimen sequenced in a study of CD8+CD57+ T cells in acquired aplastic anemia. Whoever was chosen for sequencing had shown CD8+CD57+ cell expansion by flow cytometry. Using genomic DNA as the template, TCR beta VDJ and CDR3 profiling was carried out. From the reads, TCRdb called clonotypes with MiXCR, one entry per CDR3 protein. The table has 130,000 or so distinct CDR3 sequences, under 60% seen once. Sequenced material: sorted CD4+, CD8+, or CD8+CD57+ T cells (not recorded which) from PBMCs. The receptor source for this set is a human donor with aplastic anemia.

In this sample, this clonotype turned up once. The rearrangement joins TRBV29-1 to TRBJ1-1, with D unclear. V was cut by 7 bases and J by 3 bases, with 12 bases left in between. Germline-derived CDR1 and CDR2 are SQVTM and ANQGSEA. The CDR3 length is 12 residues. CDR3 sequence (DNA): TGCAGCGCCCTCGACAAACACACTGAAGCTTTCTTT. Translated: CSALDKHTEAFF.

There are a few counts of this clonotype. The chain uses TRBV24-1 and TRBJ2-3, with D possibly being TRBD1 (6 bases). Trimming shortened V by 6 bases and J by 2 bases, and 17 bases separated the two germline ends. The CDR3 extends over 16 amino acids. Germline loops: CDR1 KGHDR, CDR2 SFDVKD. CDR3 bases: TGTGCCACCAGTTTGGGGACAAATATCAACACAGATACGCAGTATTTT. Amino acid sequence: CATSLGTNINTDTQYF.

The chain is built from TRBV11-2 and TRBJ1-4; D is possibly TRBD1 (5 bases). The germline gives CDR1 SGHAT, CDR2 FQNNGV. This CDR3 spans 15 amino acids. V gave up 5 bases and J gave up 2 bases, with 12 bases separating them. The CDR3 sequence: CASSLRAATNEKLFF. CDR3 nucleotides: TGTGCCAGCAGCCTCAGGGCAGCTACTAATGAAAAACTGTTTTTT.

The chain couples TRBV7-9 to TRBJ2-7; 7 bases match TRBD1. CDR1 SEHNR and CDR2 FQNEAQ come from the germline V gene (reference sequence). The trim removed 2 bases at V and 5 bases at J, leaving 3 bases unmatched. CDR3 length: 13 residues. CDR3 sequence: CASSLPGTDEQYF. As DNA, the CDR3 is TGTGCCAGCAGCTTACCCGGGACAGACGAGCAGTACTTC.

V gene TRBV10-3 combines with J gene TRBJ1-2; D perhaps matches TRBD1 (6 bases). Per the germline V gene, CDR1 is ENHRY and CDR2 is SYGVKD. V lost 8 bases and J 7 bases, leaving 20 bases between the germline ends. The CDR3 contains 14 residues. As DNA, the CDR3 is TGTGCCATCGCTTCCCCTCGGGGGGGGCTTGGCTACACCTTC. Translation: CAIASPRGGLGYTF.